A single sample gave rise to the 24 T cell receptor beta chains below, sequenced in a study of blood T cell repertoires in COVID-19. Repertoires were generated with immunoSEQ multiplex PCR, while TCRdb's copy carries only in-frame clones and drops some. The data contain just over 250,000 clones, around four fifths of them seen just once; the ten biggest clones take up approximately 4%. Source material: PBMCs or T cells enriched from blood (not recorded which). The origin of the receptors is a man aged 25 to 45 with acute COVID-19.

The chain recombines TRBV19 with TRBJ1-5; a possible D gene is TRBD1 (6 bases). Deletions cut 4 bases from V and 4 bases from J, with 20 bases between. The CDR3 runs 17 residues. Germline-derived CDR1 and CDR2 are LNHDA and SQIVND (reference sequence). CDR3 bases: TGTGCCAGTAGTAGGGAACAGGGAGGGTTTCGGAATCAGCCCCAGCATTTT. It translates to CASSREQGGFRNQPQHF.

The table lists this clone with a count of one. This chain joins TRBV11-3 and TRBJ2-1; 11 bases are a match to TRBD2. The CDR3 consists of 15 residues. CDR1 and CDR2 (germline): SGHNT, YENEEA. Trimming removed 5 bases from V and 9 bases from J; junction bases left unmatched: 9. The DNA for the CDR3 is TGTGCCAGCAGCCCGACTAGCGGGATTGTGGGTGAGCAGTTCTTC. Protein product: CASSPTSGIVGEQFF.

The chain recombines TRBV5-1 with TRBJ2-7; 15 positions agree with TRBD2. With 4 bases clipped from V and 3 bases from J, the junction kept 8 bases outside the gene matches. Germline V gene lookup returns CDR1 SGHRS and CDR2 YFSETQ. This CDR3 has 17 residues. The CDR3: CASSPGLAGGSNYEQYV. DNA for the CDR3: TGCGCCAGCAGCCCGGGACTAGCGGGGGGCTCCAACTACGAGCAGTACGTC.

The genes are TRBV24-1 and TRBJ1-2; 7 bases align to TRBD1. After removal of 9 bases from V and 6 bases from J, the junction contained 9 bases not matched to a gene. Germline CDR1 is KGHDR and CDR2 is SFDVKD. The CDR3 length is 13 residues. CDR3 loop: CATGSVGGNGYTF. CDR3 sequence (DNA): TGTGCCACCGGATCGGTAGGGGGCAATGGCTACACCTTC.

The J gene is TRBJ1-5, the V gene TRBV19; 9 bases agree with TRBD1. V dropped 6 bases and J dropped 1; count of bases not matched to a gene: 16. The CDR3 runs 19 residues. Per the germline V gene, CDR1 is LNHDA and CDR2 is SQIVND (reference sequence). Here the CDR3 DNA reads TGTGCCAGTAGATCCTCGACTCTCGGACAGGGGAGAAGCAATCAGCCCCAGCATTTT. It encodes CASRSSTLGQGRSNQPQHF.

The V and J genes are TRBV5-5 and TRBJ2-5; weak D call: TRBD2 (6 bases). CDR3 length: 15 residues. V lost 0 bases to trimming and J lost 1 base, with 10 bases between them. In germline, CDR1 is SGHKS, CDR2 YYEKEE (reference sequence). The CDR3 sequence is CASSLVGGPQETQYF. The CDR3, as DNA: TGTGCCAGCAGCTTGGTGGGGGGACCCCAAGAGACCCAGTACTTC.

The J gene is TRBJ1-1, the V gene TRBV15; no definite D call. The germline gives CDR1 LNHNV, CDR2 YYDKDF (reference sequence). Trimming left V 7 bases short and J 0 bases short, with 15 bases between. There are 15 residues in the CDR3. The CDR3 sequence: CATTDTGGMNTEAFF. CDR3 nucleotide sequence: TGTGCCACCACAGACACGGGCGGGATGAACACTGAAGCTTTCTTT.

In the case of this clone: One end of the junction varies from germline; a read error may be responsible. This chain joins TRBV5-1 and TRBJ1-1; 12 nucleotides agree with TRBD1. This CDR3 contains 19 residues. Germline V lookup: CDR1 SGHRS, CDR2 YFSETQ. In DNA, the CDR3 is TGTGCCAGCAGCTTGGGTCTGGGACAGGGGGCAAGGGTGGACACTGAAGCTTTCTTT. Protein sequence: CASSLGLGQGARVDTEAFF. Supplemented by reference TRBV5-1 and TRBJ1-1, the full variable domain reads KAGVTQTPRYLIKTRGQQVTLSCSPISGHRSVSWYQQTPGQGLQFLFEYFSETQRNKGNFPGRFSGRQFSNSRSEMNVSTLELGDSALYLCASSLGLGQGARVDTEAFFGQGTRLTVV.

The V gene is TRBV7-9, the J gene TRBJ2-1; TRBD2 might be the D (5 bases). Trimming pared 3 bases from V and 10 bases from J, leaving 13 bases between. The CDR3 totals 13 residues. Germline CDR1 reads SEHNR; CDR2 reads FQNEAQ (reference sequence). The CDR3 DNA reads TGTGCCAGCAGCTTGGGCGGGTGGCCAGAGCAGTTCTTC. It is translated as CASSLGGWPEQFF.

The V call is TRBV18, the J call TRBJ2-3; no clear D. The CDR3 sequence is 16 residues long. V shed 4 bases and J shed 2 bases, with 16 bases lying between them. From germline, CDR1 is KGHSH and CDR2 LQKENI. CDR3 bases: TGTGCCAGCTCACTCTCCCTCGCGGAGTTCACAGATACGCAGTATTTT. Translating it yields CASSLSLAEFTDTQYF.

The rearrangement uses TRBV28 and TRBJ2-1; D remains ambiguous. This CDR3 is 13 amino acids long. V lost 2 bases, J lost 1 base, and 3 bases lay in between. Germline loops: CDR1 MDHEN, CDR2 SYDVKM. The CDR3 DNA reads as TGTGCCAGCAGTTTACGGTCCTACAATGAGCAGTTCTTC. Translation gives CASSLRSYNEQFF. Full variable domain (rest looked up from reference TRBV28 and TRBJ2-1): DVKVTQSSRYLVKRTGEKVFLECVQDMDHENMFWYRQDPGLGLRLIYFSYDVKMKEKGDIPEGYSVSREKKERFSLILESASTNQTSMYLCASSLRSYNEQFFGPGTRLTVL.

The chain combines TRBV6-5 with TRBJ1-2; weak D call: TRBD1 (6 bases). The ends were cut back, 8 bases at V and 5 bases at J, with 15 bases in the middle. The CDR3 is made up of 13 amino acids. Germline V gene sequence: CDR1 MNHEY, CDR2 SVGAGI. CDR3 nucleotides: TGTGCCAGCTATTTACAGGGCTTTTATGGCTACACCTTC. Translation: CASYLQGFYGYTF.

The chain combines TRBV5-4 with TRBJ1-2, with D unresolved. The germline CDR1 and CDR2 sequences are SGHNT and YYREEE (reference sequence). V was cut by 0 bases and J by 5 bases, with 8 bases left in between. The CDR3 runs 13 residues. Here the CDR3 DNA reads TGTGCCAGCAGCTTGGAAGCGGGGTATGGCTACACCTTC. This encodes CASSLEAGYGYTF.

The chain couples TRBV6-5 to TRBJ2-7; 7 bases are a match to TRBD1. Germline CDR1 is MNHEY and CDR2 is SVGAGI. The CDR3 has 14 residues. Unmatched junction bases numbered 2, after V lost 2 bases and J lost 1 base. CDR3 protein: CASSYPDRSYEQYV. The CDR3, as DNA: TGTGCCAGCAGTTACCCGGACAGGTCCTACGAGCAGTACGTC.

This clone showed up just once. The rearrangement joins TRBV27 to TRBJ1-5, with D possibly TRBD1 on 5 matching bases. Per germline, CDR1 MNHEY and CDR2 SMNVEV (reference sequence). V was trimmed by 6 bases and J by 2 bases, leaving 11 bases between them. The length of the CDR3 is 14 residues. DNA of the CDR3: TGTGCCAGCAGCCCAGACAGACGCAATCAGCCCCAGCATTTT. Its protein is CASSPDRRNQPQHF.

The CDR3 spells CAWMKETEAFF. CDR3 DNA: TGTGCCTGGATGAAGGAGACTGAAGCTTTCTTT. The chain uses TRBV30 and TRBJ1-1; D is uncertain. The CDR3 length is 11 residues. Trimming stripped 4 bases from V and 5 bases from J, with 8 bases between. Germline V gene data show CDR1 as GTSNPN and CDR2 as SVGIG (reference sequence).

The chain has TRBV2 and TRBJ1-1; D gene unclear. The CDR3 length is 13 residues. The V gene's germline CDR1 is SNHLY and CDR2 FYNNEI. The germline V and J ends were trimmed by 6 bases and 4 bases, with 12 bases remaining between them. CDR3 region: CASSLELGTEAFF. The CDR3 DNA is TGTGCCAGCAGCCTTGAGCTAGGCACTGAAGCTTTCTTT.

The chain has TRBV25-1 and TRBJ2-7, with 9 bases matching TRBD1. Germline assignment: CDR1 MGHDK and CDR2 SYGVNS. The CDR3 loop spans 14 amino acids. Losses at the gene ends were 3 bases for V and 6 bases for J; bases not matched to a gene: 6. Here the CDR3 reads CASSDGTGPGEQYV. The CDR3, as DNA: TGTGCCAGCAGTGACGGGACAGGGCCGGGCGAGCAGTACGTC.

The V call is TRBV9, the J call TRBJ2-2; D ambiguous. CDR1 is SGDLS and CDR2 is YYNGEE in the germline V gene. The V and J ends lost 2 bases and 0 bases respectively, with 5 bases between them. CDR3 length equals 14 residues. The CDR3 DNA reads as TGTGCCAGCAGCGTGGCCCCGAACACCGGGGAGCTGTTTTTT. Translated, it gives CASSVAPNTGELFF.

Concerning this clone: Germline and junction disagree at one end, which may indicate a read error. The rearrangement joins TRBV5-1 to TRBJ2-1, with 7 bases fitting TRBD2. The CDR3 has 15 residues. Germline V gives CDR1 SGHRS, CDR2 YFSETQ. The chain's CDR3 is CASSLAGGGYNEQFF. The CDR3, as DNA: TGTGCCAGCAGCTTGGCCGGGGGAGGGTACAATGAGCAGTTCTTC.

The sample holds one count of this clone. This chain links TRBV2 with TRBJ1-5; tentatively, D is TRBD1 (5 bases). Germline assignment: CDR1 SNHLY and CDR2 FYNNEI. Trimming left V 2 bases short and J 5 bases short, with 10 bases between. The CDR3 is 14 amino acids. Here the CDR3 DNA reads TGTGCCAGCAGTGAAAGTAGGGGCTATCAGCCCCAGCATTTT. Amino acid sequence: CASSESRGYQPQHF.

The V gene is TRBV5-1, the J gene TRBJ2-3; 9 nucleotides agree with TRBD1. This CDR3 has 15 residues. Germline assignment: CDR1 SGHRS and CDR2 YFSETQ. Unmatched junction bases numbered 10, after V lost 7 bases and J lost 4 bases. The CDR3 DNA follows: TGCGCCAGCCTCCCCGGGACAGGGTCGGCAGATACGCAGTATTTT. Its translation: CASLPGTGSADTQYF.

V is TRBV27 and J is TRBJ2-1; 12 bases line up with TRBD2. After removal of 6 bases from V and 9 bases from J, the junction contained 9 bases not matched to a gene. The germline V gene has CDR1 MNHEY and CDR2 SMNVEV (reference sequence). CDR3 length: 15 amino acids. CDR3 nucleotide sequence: TGTGCCAGCAGGCTTGCTAGCGGGAGGGCCCCTGAGCAGTTCTTC. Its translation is CASRLASGRAPEQFF.

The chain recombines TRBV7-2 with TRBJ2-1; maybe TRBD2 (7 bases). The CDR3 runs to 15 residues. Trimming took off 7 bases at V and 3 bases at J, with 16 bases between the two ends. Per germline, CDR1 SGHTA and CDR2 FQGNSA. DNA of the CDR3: TGTGCCAGCACCCAAAGGGGGGGCCGCTACAATGAGCAGTTCTTC. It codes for CASTQRGGRYNEQFF.